This paragraph covers one T cell receptor (beta chain) sequence. Its antigen specificity is not known. Base qualities are not provided; no much larger clone lies one nucleotide away. The sample is drawn from a study of cytomegalovirus exposure and HLA in healthy donors (dated by TCRdb to the late 2010s). With respect to the entire study: The 700 or so repertoires of the first cohort and the 110 or so validation repertoires were produced on the same platform, according to a later analysis. The aim of the study was to test whether cataloging public T cell receptors could identify signatures of past pathogen exposure. A separate validation cohort of 100 to 150 different subjects was used in addition to the roughly 700-subject first cohort. High-throughput TCR immunosequencing, statistical association of individual TCRs with disease status, and machine learning were combined to predict cytomegalovirus infection status.

From its cysteine to its phenylalanine, the CDR3 spans 13 amino acids. Only the CDR3 DNA stays, 39 bases, in frame from base 1. At the junction V is shortened by 0 bases and J by 7 bases, with 9 bases in between. The CDR1 and CDR2 encoded by the germline V gene are SGHDN and FVKESK. Broader findings and caveats from the paper: In both the original and validation cohorts, the classifier was reported to diagnose cytomegalovirus status with high specificity and sensitivity. In vitro tests confirmed that a few of the cytomegalovirus-associated TCR beta chains recognize cytomegalovirus antigens. The study listed 150 to 200 TCR beta chains as associated with cytomegalovirus. Subsequent analysis determined that TCRs grouped into clusters in the first cohort also showed a tendency toward co-occurrence across the 90 to 150 validation repertoires, and roughly 94% of cluster scores exceeded 0. Most TCR sequences were seen in very few donors, while some public TCRs were found in many individuals. It was suggested by the authors that the approach could potentially be generalized to other disease states and immunological phenotypes. The validation cohort had no HLA typing available for a later analysis, so co-occurrence within that cohort was assessed over all 120 or so repertoires.

The method was the immunoSEQ multiplex PCR assay. As for the authors' bioinformatics: To diagnose cytomegalovirus status from the catalog of TCR beta chain sequences, a statistical classification framework was built. TCRdb carries this immuneACCESS record with in-frame sequences only. Its versions omit some clonotypes, under half of them owing to an unresolved V gene in the studies checked, with the rest unexplained. The D gene and trimming were derived from the DNA, and the V and J assignments and clone size from that table. A total of some 350,000 clones appear in this sample, roughly nine tenths of them only once. The ten top clones hold roughly 1.2% of the sample. The donors belonged to the validation cohort of about 120 subjects, which was separate from the roughly 670-subject first cohort.

The sample taken for sequencing was PBMCs. The chain is encoded by TRBV14 joined to TRBJ1-2, with the D gene uncertain. The TCR was taken from a woman aged 30 to 39 in good health and CMV-seropositive. The CDR3 loop reads CASSQDLRAGYTF. The nucleotide sequence reads as follows: TGTGCCAGCAGCCAAGATCTTCGGGCTGGCTACACCTTC.